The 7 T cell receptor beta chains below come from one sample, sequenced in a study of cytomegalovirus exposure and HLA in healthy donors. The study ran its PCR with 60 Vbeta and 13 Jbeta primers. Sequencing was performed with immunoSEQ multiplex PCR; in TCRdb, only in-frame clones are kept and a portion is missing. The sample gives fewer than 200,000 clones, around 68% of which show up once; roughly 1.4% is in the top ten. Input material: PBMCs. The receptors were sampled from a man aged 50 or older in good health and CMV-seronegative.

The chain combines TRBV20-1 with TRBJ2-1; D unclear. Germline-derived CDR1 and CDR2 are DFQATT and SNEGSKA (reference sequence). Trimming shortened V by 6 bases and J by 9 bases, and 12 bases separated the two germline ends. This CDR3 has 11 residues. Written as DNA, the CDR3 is TGCAGTGCGGATACCCAGCGTGAGCAGTTCTTC. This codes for CSADTQREQFF.

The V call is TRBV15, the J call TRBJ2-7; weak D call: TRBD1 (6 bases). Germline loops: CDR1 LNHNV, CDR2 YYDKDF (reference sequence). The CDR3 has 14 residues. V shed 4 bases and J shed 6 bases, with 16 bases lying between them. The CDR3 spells CATSNRDGLGEQYF. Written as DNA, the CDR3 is TGTGCCACCAGCAACAGGGACGGCCTTGGCGAGCAGTACTTC.

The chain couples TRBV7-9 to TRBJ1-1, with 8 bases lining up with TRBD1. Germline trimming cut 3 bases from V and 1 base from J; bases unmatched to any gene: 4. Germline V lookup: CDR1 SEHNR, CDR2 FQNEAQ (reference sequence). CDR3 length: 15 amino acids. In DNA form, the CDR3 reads TGTGCCAGCAGCTTTCCCACAGGGGGGAACACTGAAGCTTTCTTT. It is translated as CASSFPTGGNTEAFF.

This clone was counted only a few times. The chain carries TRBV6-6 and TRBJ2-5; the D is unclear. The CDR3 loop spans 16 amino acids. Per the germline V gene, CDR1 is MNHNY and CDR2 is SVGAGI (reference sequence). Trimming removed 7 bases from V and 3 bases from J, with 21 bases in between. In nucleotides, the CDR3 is TGTGCCAGCACCCCGCTGGGCGCCCCCACAAAAGAGACCCAGTACTTC. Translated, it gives CASTPLGAPTKETQYF.

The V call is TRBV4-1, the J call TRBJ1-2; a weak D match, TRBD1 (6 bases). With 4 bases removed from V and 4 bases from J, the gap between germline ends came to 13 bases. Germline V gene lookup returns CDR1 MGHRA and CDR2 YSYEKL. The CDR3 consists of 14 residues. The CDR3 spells CASSLGQTLYGYTF. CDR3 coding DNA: TGCGCCAGCAGCCTCGGACAGACACTCTATGGCTACACCTTC.

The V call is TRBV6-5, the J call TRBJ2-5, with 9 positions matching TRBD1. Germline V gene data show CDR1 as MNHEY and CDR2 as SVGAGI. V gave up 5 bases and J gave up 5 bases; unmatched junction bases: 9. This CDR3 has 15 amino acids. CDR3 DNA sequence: TGTGCCAGCAGTCACTACCTACAGGGGGCGGAGACCCAGTACTTC. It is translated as CASSHYLQGAETQYF.

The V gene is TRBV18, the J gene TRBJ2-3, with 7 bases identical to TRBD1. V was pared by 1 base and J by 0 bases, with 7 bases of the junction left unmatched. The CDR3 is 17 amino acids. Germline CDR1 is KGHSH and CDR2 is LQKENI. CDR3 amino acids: CASSPHGPGGSTDTQYF. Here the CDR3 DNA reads TGTGCCAGCTCACCACATGGCCCAGGGGGAAGCACAGATACGCAGTATTTT.